What follows is one T cell receptor (beta chain) and its context. The study made its TCR cDNA through 5'RACE template switching. That step introduced a universal primer site along with UMIs. TCRdb processed the 5' RACE reads anew with MiXCR; each CDR3 protein has one entry. The sample records 550,000 or so distinct CDR3 sequences, under 25% being singletons. This record comes from a study of T cells after yellow fever vaccination. The TCR was taken from a man in his thirties or forties who received the YFV17D yellow fever vaccine. The material sequenced was PBMCs, taken 15 days after the yellow fever booster vaccination.

CDR3 DNA sequence: TGTGCCAGCAGCTTCGGGACTAGCGGGAGGTTCGCCTACGAGCAGTACTTC. Translated: CASSFGTSGRFAYEQYF. The genes are TRBV7-2 and TRBJ2-7; the match to TRBD2 covers 15 bases. Per germline, CDR1 SGHTA and CDR2 FQGNSA. The V and J ends lost 3 bases and 2 bases, in that order; junction bases with no gene match: 5. The CDR3 is made up of 17 amino acids.